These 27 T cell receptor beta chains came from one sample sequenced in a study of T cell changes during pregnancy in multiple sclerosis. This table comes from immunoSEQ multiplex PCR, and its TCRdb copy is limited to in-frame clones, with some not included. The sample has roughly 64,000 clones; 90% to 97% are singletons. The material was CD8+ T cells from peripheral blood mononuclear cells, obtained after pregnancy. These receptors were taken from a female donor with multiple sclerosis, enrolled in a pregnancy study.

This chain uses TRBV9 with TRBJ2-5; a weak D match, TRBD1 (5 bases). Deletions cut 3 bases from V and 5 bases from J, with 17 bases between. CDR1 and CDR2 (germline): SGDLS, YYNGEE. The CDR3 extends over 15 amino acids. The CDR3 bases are TGTGCCAGCAGCGAGGGGTTGACGGTGTGGGAGACCCAGTACTTC. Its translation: CASSEGLTVWETQYF.

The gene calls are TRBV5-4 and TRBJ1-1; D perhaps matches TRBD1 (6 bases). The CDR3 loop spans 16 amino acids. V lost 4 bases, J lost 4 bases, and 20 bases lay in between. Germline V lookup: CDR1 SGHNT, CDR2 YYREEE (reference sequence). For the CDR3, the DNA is TGTGCCAGCAGCCCTAACCCCGGACAGCAGATCACTGAAGCTTTCTTT. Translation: CASSPNPGQQITEAFF. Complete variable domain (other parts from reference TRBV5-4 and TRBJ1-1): ETGVTQSPTHLIKTRGQQVTLRCSSQSGHNTVSWYQQALGQGPQFIFQYYREEENGRGNFPPRFSGLQFPNYSSELNVNALELDDSALYLCASSPNPGQQITEAFFGQGTRLTVV.

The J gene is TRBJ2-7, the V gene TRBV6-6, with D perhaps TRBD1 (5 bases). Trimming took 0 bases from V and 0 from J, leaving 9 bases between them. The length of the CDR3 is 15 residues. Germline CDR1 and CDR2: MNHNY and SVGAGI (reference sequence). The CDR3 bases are TGTGCCAGCAGTTACTCGACAGCCAGCTCCTACGAGCAGTACTTC. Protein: CASSYSTASSYEQYF.

The CDR3: CSVSGTDSNQPQHF. The CDR3 nucleotides are TGCAGCGTCTCCGGGACAGATAGCAATCAGCCCCAGCATTTT. The chain is built from TRBV29-1 and TRBJ1-5; 7 nucleotides match TRBD1. Germline loops: CDR1 SQVTM, CDR2 ANQGSEA. After removal of 6 bases from V and 0 bases from J, the junction contained 5 bases not matched to a gene. The CDR3 sequence is 14 residues long.

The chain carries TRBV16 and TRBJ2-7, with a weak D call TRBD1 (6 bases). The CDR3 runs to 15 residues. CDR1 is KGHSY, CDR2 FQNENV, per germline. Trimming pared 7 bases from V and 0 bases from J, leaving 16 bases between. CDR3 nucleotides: TGTGCCAGCACCGACGGATGGACAGCCTCCTACGAGCAGTACTTC. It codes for CASTDGWTASYEQYF.

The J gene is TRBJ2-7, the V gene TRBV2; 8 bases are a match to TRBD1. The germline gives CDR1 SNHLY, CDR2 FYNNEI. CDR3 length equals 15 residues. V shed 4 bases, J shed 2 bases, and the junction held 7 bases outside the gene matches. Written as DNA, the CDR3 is TGTGCCAGCAGTGGGGGGACAGGTACCACCTACGAGCAGTACTTC. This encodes CASSGGTGTTYEQYF.

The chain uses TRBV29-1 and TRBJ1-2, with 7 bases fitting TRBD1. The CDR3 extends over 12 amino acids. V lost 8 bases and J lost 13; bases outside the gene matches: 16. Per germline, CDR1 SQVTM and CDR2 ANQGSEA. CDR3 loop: CSIGQAPHGPTF. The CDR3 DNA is TGCAGCATCGGACAGGCCCCCCATGGACCCACCTTC.

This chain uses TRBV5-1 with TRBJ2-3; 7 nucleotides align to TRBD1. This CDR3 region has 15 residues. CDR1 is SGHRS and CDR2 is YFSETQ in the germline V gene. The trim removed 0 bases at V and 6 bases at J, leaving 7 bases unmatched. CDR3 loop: CASSLGDSYLDTQYF. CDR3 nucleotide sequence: TGCGCCAGCAGCTTGGGGGACAGTTATCTGGATACGCAGTATTTT.

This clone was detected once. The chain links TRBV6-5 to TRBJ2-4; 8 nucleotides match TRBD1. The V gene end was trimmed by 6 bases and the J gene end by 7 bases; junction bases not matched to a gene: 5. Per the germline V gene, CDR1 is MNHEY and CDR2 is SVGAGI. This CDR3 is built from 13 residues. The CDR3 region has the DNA TGTGCCAGCAGCCCCGACAGGGGCAACATTCAGTACTTC. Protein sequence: CASSPDRGNIQYF.

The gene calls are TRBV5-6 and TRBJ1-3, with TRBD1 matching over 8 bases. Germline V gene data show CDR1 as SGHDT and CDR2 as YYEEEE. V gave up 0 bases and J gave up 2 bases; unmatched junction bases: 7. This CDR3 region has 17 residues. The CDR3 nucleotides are TGTGCCAGCAGCTTGGGACAGGGGCGCGCTGCTGGAAACACCATATATTTT. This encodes CASSLGQGRAAGNTIYF.

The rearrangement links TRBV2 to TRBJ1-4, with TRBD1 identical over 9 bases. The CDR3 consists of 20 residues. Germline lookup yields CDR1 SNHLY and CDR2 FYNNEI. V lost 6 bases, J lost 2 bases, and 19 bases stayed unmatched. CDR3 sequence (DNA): TGTGCCAGCAGATTCCCCAACCCCACAGGGGGCGCGGAGACTAATGAAAAACTGTTTTTT. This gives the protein CASRFPNPTGGAETNEKLFF.

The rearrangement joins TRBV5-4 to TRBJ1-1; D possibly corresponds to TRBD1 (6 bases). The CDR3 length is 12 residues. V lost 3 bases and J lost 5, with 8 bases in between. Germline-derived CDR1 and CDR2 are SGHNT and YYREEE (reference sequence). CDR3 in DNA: TGTGCCAGCAGCTGGCAGGGGACTGAAGCTTTCTTT. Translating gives CASSWQGTEAFF.

Here the CDR3 DNA reads TGTGCCAGCAGCCATCTTGGGGGCGGGAGAGGAATAGAAGAGACCCAGTACTTC. Protein: CASSHLGGGRGIEETQYF. This chain links TRBV5-4 with TRBJ2-5; maybe TRBD2 (7 bases). CDR1 is SGHNT and CDR2 is YYREEE in the germline V gene (reference sequence). Trimming took 4 bases from V and 3 from J, leaving 25 bases between them. The CDR3 covers 18 residues. Full variable domain (rest looked up from reference TRBV5-4 and TRBJ2-5): ETGVTQSPTHLIKTRGQQVTLRCSSQSGHNTVSWYQQALGQGPQFIFQYYREEENGRGNFPPRFSGLQFPNYSSELNVNALELDDSALYLCASSHLGGGRGIEETQYFGPGTRLLVL.

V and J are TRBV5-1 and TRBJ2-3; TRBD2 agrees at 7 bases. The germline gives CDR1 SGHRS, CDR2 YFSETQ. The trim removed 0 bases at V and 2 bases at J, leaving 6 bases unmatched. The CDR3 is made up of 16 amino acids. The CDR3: CASSLGTRGLTDTQYF. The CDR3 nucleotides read TGCGCCAGCAGCTTGGGGACTAGGGGACTCACAGATACGCAGTATTTT.

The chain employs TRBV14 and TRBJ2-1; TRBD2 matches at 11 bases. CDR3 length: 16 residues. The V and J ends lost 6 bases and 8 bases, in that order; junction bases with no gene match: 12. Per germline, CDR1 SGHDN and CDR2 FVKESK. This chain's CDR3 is CASSPVTSGIWYEQFF. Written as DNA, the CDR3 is TGTGCCAGCAGTCCCGTGACTAGCGGGATTTGGTATGAGCAGTTCTTC.

The DNA of the CDR3 is TGTGCCAGCGGGGAGGGACTAGCGGGAGTACGAGAGCAGTTCTTC. This codes for CASGEGLAGVREQFF. This chain joins TRBV27 and TRBJ2-1, with 14 bases that match TRBD2. Trimming removed 8 bases from V and 10 bases from J; junction bases left unmatched: 10. Germline assignment: CDR1 MNHEY and CDR2 SMNVEV (reference sequence). The CDR3 covers 15 residues.

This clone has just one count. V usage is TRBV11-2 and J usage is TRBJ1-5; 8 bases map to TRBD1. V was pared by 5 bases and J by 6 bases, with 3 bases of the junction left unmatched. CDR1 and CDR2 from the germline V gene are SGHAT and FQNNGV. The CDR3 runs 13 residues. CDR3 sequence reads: CASSDRGGQPQHF. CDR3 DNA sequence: TGTGCCAGCAGCGACAGGGGTGGTCAGCCCCAGCATTTT. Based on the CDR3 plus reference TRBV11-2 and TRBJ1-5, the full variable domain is EAGVAQSPRYKIIEKRQSVAFWCNPISGHATLYWYQQILGQGPKLLIQFQNNGVVDDSQLPKDRFSAERLKGVDSTLKIQPAKLEDSAVYLCASSDRGGQPQHFGDGTRLSIL.

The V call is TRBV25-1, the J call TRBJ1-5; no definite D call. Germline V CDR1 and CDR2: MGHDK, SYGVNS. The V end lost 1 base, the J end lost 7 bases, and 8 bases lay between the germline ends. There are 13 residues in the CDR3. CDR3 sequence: CASSESNTQPQHF. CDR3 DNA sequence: TGTGCCAGCAGTGAATCGAATACACAGCCCCAGCATTTT.

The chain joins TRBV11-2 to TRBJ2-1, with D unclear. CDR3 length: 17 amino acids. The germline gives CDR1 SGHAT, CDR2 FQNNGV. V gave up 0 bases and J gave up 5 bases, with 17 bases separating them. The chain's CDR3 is CASSLELLLGVHNEQFF. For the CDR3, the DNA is TGTGCCAGCAGCTTAGAGCTCCTTCTAGGTGTCCACAATGAGCAGTTCTTC.

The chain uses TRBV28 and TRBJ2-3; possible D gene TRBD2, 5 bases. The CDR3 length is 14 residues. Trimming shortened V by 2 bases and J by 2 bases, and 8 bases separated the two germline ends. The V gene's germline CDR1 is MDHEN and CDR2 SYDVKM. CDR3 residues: CASSLVSATDTQYF. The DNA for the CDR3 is TGTGCCAGCAGTTTAGTTAGCGCCACAGATACGCAGTATTTT.

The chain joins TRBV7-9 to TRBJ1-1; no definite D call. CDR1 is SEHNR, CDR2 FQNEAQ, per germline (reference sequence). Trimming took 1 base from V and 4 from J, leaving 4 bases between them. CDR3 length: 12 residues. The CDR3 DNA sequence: TGTGCCAGCAGCTTAGTGAGCACTGAAGCTTTCTTT. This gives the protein CASSLVSTEAFF.

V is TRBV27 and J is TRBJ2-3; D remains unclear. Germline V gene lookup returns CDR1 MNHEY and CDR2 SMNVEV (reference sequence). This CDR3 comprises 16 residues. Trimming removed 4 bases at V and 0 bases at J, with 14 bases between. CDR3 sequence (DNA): TGTGCCAGCAGTTCACCTAGAGCATTAAGCACAGATACGCAGTATTTT. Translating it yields CASSSPRALSTDTQYF.

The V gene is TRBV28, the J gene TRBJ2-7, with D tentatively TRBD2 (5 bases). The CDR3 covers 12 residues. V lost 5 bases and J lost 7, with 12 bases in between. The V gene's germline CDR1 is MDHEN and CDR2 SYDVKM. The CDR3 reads CASSPRPGEQYF. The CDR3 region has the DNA TGTGCCAGCAGTCCACGACCGGGGGAGCAGTACTTC.

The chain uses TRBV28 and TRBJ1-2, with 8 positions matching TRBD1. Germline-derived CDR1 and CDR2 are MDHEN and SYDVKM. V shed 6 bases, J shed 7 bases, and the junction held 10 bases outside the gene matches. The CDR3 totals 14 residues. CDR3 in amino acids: CASSPGQGVVGYTF. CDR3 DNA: TGTGCCAGCAGCCCCGGACAGGGAGTGGTTGGCTACACCTTC.

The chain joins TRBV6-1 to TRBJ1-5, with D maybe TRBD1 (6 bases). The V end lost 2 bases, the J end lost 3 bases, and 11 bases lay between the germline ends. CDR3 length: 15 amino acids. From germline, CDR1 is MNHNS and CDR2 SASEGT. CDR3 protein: CASSESGTINQPQHF. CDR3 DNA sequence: TGTGCCAGCAGTGAATCCGGGACAATCAATCAGCCCCAGCATTTT.

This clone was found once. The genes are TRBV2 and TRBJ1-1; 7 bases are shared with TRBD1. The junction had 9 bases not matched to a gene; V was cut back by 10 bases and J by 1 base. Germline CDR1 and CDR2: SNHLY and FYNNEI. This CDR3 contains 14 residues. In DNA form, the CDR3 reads TGTGCCATCCCCCTGGGGACAGAGAACACTGAAGCTTTCTTT. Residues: CAIPLGTENTEAFF.

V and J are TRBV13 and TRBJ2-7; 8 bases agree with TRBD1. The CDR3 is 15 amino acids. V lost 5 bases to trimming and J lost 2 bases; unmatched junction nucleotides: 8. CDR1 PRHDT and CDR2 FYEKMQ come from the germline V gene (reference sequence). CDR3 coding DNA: TGTGCCAGCAGCGCGACGGGACAGGAGACCTACGAGCAGTACTTC. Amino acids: CASSATGQETYEQYF.